This T cell receptor (beta chain) was sequenced during a study of blood T cell repertoires in COVID-19. For the study at large: Samples taken during acute and convalescent COVID-19 were collected in the United States, Italy and Spain.

In the original workflow: Quantification of nucleated cells was approximated via reference gene primer amplification. Sequenced by immunoSEQ multiplex PCR; TCRdb stores in-frame clones only, minus some. The V and J calls and the clone size are those of that table, but D and trimming were determined from the DNA. This sample has around 300,000 clones, with roughly nine tenths found just once. This clone was detected once. J lost 2 bases, V lost 0 bases, and 7 bases had no gene match. The CDR3 is 17 residues long. Germline-derived CDR1 and CDR2 are LNHDA and SQIVND (reference sequence). This clonotype was sampled from a man between 50 and 59 years old with acute or convalescent COVID-19. The sequenced material came from peripheral blood. J is TRBJ2-3 and V is TRBV19; 8 bases are a match to TRBD2. The CDR3 reads CASSIEVYSGATDTQYF. CDR3 in DNA: TGTGCCAGTAGTATAGAGGTTTATAGCGGGGCCACAGATACGCAGTATTTT.